The 11 T cell receptor beta chains reported below all come from one sample, sequenced in a study of shared clonotypes between healthy human individuals. The method was immunoSEQ multiplex PCR; TCRdb's version includes in-frame clones alone and lacks a portion of them. The table lists millions of clones, over 85% of them singletons. Naive CD8 cells lacked CD45RO, underwent positive selection for CCR7 and left out terminally differentiated effector memory CD45RA+ cells. Sequences were obtained from naive CD8+ T cells sorted from blood. Every receptor here comes from a man aged 18 to 29 in good health.

The V call is TRBV4-1, the J call TRBJ2-5, with 11 bases fitting TRBD1. CDR1 is MGHRA, CDR2 YSYEKL, per germline. Trimming took 5 bases from V and 4 from J; bases not matched to a gene: 6. The CDR3 is 15 residues long. CDR3 residues: CASSNRDRGRETQYF. Here the CDR3 DNA reads TGCGCCAGCAGCAACCGGGACAGGGGGAGAGAGACCCAGTACTTC.

This clone showed up just a few times. The chain joins TRBV25-1 to TRBJ1-1; D may be TRBD1 (5 bases). V was shortened by 4 bases and J by 6 bases, with 6 bases between the two germline ends. CDR1 and CDR2 (germline): MGHDK, SYGVNS. This CDR3 is 11 amino acids long. As DNA, the CDR3 is TGTGCCAGCAGTGTAGGGGCTGAAGCTTTCTTT. Residues: CASSVGAEAFF. Based on the CDR3 plus reference TRBV25-1 and TRBJ1-1, the full variable domain is EADIYQTPRYLVIGTGKKITLECSQTMGHDKMYWYQQDPGMELHLIHYSYGVNSTEKGDLSSESTVSRIRTEHFPLTLESARPSHTSQYLCASSVGAEAFFGQGTRLTVV.

Regarding this clone: Other DNA sequences in the sample encode the same CDR3. The chain couples TRBV27 to TRBJ2-1; D call uncertain. V shed 2 bases and J shed 0 bases, with 8 bases lying between them. The CDR3 has 15 amino acids. The germline V gene has CDR1 MNHEY and CDR2 SMNVEV (reference sequence). The CDR3 bases are TGTGCCAGCAGTTTACTCAGAAGCTCCTACAATGAGCAGTTCTTC. Translating it yields CASSLLRSSYNEQFF.

The chain links TRBV5-6 to TRBJ2-7; 8 bases fit TRBD1. Looked up from germline, CDR1 is SGHDT and CDR2 is YYEEEE. The CDR3 contains 14 residues. With 6 bases clipped from V and 6 bases from J, the junction kept 11 bases outside the gene matches. The CDR3 DNA reads as TGTGCCAGCACCTCCTCGACAGGGGTTCGCGAGCAGTACTTC. Protein: CASTSSTGVREQYF.

The chain combines TRBV19 with TRBJ1-5; 11 nucleotides line up with TRBD1. The CDR3 is 15 residues long. Germline CDR1 and CDR2: LNHDA and SQIVND (reference sequence). The V and J ends lost 10 bases and 2 bases, in that order; junction bases with no gene match: 7. The CDR3 sequence: CAIGQGALGNQPQHF. CDR3 DNA sequence: TGTGCCATAGGACAGGGGGCTTTGGGCAATCAGCCCCAGCATTTT.

This sequence joins TRBV27 and TRBJ2-5; perhaps TRBD1 as D (5 bases). V gave up 5 bases and J gave up 3 bases, with 25 bases separating them. The CDR3 has 18 amino acids. Germline CDR1 MNHEY, CDR2 SMNVEV (reference sequence). CDR3 region: CASSPRGHTVLTKETQYF. In DNA form, the CDR3 reads TGTGCCAGCAGTCCACGTGGACACACCGTGTTAACTAAAGAGACCCAGTACTTC.

This clone was counted a single time. The rearrangement links TRBV7-9 to TRBJ2-3, with D uncertain. V was trimmed by 6 bases and J by 4 bases, leaving 11 bases between them. The CDR3 is 13 amino acids. Germline CDR1 SEHNR, CDR2 FQNEAQ (reference sequence). CDR3 residues: CASRSPAPDTQYF. The DNA for the CDR3 is TGTGCCAGCAGGTCGCCCGCTCCAGATACGCAGTATTTT.

This rearrangement joins TRBV7-8 to TRBJ2-2, with 11 bases lining up with TRBD2. With V trimmed by 5 bases and J by 6 bases, 8 bases remained unmatched. This CDR3 has 16 residues. Germline assignment: CDR1 SGHVS and CDR2 FQNEAQ. Here the CDR3 reads CASSPLAGDVAGELFF. CDR3 bases: TGTGCCAGCAGCCCACTAGCGGGAGACGTGGCCGGGGAGCTGTTTTTT.

This clone appeared a single time. The chain couples TRBV27 to TRBJ2-1, with 11 bases matching TRBD2. CDR1 and CDR2 (germline): MNHEY, SMNVEV (reference sequence). Trimming cost V 5 bases and J 3 bases; bases outside gene matches: 6. The CDR3 length is 16 residues. CDR3 DNA: TGTGCCAGCAGTCCGGGACTAGCGGAAGTCTACAATGAGCAGTTCTTC. Translation: CASSPGLAEVYNEQFF.

V gene TRBV5-4 combines with J gene TRBJ2-7; D is tentatively TRBD1 or TRBD2 (6 bases each). In germline, CDR1 is SGHNT, CDR2 YYREEE (reference sequence). This CDR3 spans 14 amino acids. The V and J ends lost 4 bases and 5 bases respectively, with 16 bases between them. CDR3 nucleotides: TGTGCCAGCAGCGTATCCGGGGGCCCCCACGAGCAGTACTTC. Its translation: CASSVSGGPHEQYF.

The chain couples TRBV5-8 to TRBJ2-5, with D possibly being TRBD2 (6 bases). V shed 5 bases and J shed 4 bases, with 12 bases lying between them. Germline values: CDR1 SGHTS, CDR2 YDEGEE. The CDR3 has 13 residues. The CDR3 nucleotides are TGTGCCAGCAGACCGGACTATTCAGAGACCCAGTACTTC. It codes for CASRPDYSETQYF.